Below, 6 T cell receptor beta chains from the same sample are listed, as sequenced in a study of shared clonotypes between healthy human individuals. This table comes from immunoSEQ multiplex PCR, and its TCRdb copy is limited to in-frame clones, with some not included. The sample consists of 2 million to 3 million clones, over 85% of them appearing once. The sample taken for sequencing was naive CD4+ T cells sorted from blood. Subset defined: CD45RA+ positively selected. All receptors come from a man aged 18 to 30 in good health.

The genes are TRBV28 and TRBJ1-4; D uncertain. Germline V gene lookup returns CDR1 MDHEN and CDR2 SYDVKM. The CDR3 length is 14 residues. Trimming left V 7 bases short and J 8 bases short, with 17 bases between. The CDR3 region is CASTSHTRREKLFF. In DNA, the CDR3 is TGTGCCAGCACATCACATACCCGACGGGAAAAACTGTTTTTT.

The chain uses TRBV6-5 and TRBJ1-3; D is ambiguous. With 7 bases removed from V and 0 bases from J, the gap between germline ends came to 10 bases. CDR1 MNHEY and CDR2 SVGAGI come from the germline V gene. CDR3 length: 14 residues. The CDR3 reads CASTPTYSGNTIYF. As DNA, the CDR3 is TGTGCCAGCACTCCTACTTACTCTGGAAACACCATATATTTT.

The chain has TRBV28 and TRBJ1-4; 10 bases align to TRBD1. V trimming: 5 bases; J trimming: 7 bases; junction bases outside the gene matches: 10. The germline V gene has CDR1 MDHEN and CDR2 SYDVKM. This CDR3 has 16 residues. The CDR3 DNA reads TGTGCCAGCAGTACCACCGGGACAGGGGTGGGTGAAAAACTGTTTTTT. Its protein product is CASSTTGTGVGEKLFF.

The V call is TRBV11-2, the J call TRBJ1-1; maybe TRBD1 (6 bases). V lost 6 bases and J 3 bases, leaving 14 bases between the germline ends. This CDR3 is built from 14 residues. CDR1 is SGHAT, CDR2 FQNNGV, per germline. The CDR3 loop reads CASSQITGYTEAFF. The CDR3 DNA is TGTGCCAGCAGTCAAATTACAGGGTACACTGAAGCTTTCTTT.

This clone was observed a single time. The chain joins TRBV5-4 to TRBJ1-1; 11 bases fit TRBD1. J was trimmed by 4 bases and V by 2 bases; bases with no gene match: 7. The V gene's germline CDR1 is SGHNT and CDR2 YYREEE (reference sequence). CDR3 length: 16 residues. DNA of the CDR3: TGTGCCAGCAGCTTATCCGGACAGGGGGCATTCACTGAAGCTTTCTTT. Translation: CASSLSGQGAFTEAFF.

The V and J genes are TRBV5-1 and TRBJ2-7; 14 bases align to TRBD2. Trimming took 6 bases from V and 5 from J; bases not matched to a gene: 10. CDR1 is SGHRS and CDR2 is YFSETQ in the germline V gene. The CDR3 has 16 amino acids. CDR3 residues: CASTQRGLAGVHEQYF. The CDR3 coding sequence is TGCGCCAGCACCCAACGGGGACTAGCGGGGGTCCACGAGCAGTACTTC.